This passage covers 25 T cell receptor beta chains from one sample sequenced in a study of blood T cell repertoires in COVID-19. The protocol was immunoSEQ multiplex PCR, while the TCRdb copy is restricted to in-frame clones and leaves out a portion. The sample has roughly 250,000 clones, roughly 83% seen once. Sequenced sample: PBMCs or T cells enriched from blood (not recorded which). The receptor source for this set is a woman in her forties or fifties who had recovered from COVID-19.

The chain has TRBV4-1 and TRBJ2-7; D is unresolved. Per the germline V gene, CDR1 is MGHRA and CDR2 is YSYEKL. The CDR3 runs to 16 residues. V was cut by 0 bases and J by 2 bases, with 14 bases left in between. The CDR3 DNA reads as TGCGCCAGCAGCCAAGATCTTCCGGGTTTCGCCTACGAGCAGTACTTC. Protein product: CASSQDLPGFAYEQYF.

V is TRBV4-2 and J is TRBJ2-7; unclear D gene. Germline-derived CDR1 and CDR2 are LGHNA and YNFKEQ. The CDR3 runs to 13 residues. Trimming took 1 base from V and 5 from J, leaving 9 bases between them. CDR3 loop: CASSQALFHEQYF. CDR3 DNA: TGTGCCAGCAGCCAAGCCCTTTTCCACGAGCAGTACTTC.

J is TRBJ2-3 and V is TRBV5-4, with TRBD2 as a possible D gene (6 bases). The germline V gene has CDR1 SGHNT and CDR2 YYREEE (reference sequence). The CDR3 runs 14 residues. V was clipped by 0 bases and J by 5 bases, with 10 bases between them. CDR3 sequence reads: CASSLVGSGDTQYF. The CDR3 nucleotides read TGTGCCAGCAGCTTGGTGGGTAGCGGAGATACGCAGTATTTT.

The genes are TRBV4-1 and TRBJ1-3; D unresolved. CDR3 length: 15 amino acids. Germline V gene data show CDR1 as MGHRA and CDR2 as YSYEKL. Trimming left V 4 bases short and J 1 base short, with 11 bases between. CDR3 region: CASSPGTLSGNTIYF. CDR3 coding DNA: TGCGCCAGCAGCCCCGGTACTTTATCTGGAAACACCATATATTTT.

The chain joins TRBV7-9 to TRBJ1-2; TRBD1 might be the D (5 bases). CDR1 SEHNR and CDR2 FQNEAQ come from the germline V gene (reference sequence). Trimming removed 7 bases from V and 4 bases from J, with 16 bases in between. The CDR3 runs to 14 residues. The CDR3 sequence: CASNPGGAFYGYTF. DNA for the CDR3: TGTGCCAGCAACCCCGGCGGGGCTTTCTATGGCTACACCTTC. Looking up the rest from reference TRBV7-9 and TRBJ1-2 gives the full variable domain: DTGVSQNPRHKITKRGQNVTFRCDPISEHNRLYWYRQTLGQGPEFLTYFQNEAQLEKSRLLSDRFSAERPKGSFSTLEIQRTEQGDSAMYLCASNPGGAFYGYTFGSGTRLTVV.

V gene TRBV6-5 combines with J gene TRBJ1-1, with 10 nucleotides matching TRBD1. The J segment lost 10 bases and the V segment lost 6 bases, leaving 5 bases of the junction unmatched. Germline CDR1 reads MNHEY; CDR2 reads SVGAGI. The CDR3 runs 12 residues. As DNA, the CDR3 is TGTGCCAGCAGCAATGGACAGGGGGGAGCTTTCTTT. Translating it yields CASSNGQGGAFF.

This rearrangement joins TRBV7-9 to TRBJ2-1, with D possibly matching TRBD2 (5 bases). Trimming left V 0 bases short and J 4 bases short, with 10 bases between. Per the germline V gene, CDR1 is SEHNR and CDR2 is FQNEAQ (reference sequence). This CDR3 has 15 residues. The DNA for the CDR3 is TGTGCCAGCAGCTTAGCGGGAGAGGTTTACAATGAGCAGTTCTTC. It yields the protein CASSLAGEVYNEQFF.

V gene TRBV15 combines with J gene TRBJ2-2; 8 nucleotides agree with TRBD1. This CDR3 is 13 amino acids long. Trimming cost V 8 bases and J 5 bases; bases outside gene matches: 4. CDR1 and CDR2 from the germline V gene are LNHNV and YYDKDF (reference sequence). The CDR3 spells CATGTGSTGELFF. DNA of the CDR3: TGTGCCACCGGGACAGGCTCAACCGGGGAGCTGTTTTTT.

A few counts support this clone. This chain uses TRBV12-1 with TRBJ1-5. TRBV12-1 is described as a pseudogene. This CDR3 is 15 amino acids long. The chain's CDR3 is CASSFVGGVVAPQHF. The CDR3 DNA is TGTGCCAGCAGCTTTGTCGGTGGTGTAGTTGCGCCCCAGCATTTT.

The chain joins TRBV5-1 to TRBJ1-1, with D maybe TRBD1 (5 bases). V was pared by 0 bases and J by 1 base, with 10 bases between. The germline CDR1 and CDR2 sequences are SGHRS and YFSETQ. This CDR3 is 15 amino acids long. Written as DNA, the CDR3 is TGCGCCAGCAGCTTGGCCCCCGGACAGAACACTGAAGCTTTCTTT. Protein product: CASSLAPGQNTEAFF.

This chain uses TRBV5-8 with TRBJ1-4; D is ambiguous. CDR1 is SGHTS, CDR2 YDEGEE, per germline. CDR3 length: 14 amino acids. V was clipped by 2 bases and J by 0 bases, with 5 bases between them. CDR3 DNA: TGTGCCAGCAGCTTAGCCCCAACTAATGAAAAACTGTTTTTT. The encoded protein is CASSLAPTNEKLFF.

The rearrangement links TRBV3-1 (or the pseudogene TRBV3-2) to TRBJ2-3, with D unresolved. This CDR3 has 17 residues. V lost 4 bases to trimming and J lost 2 bases, with 19 bases between them. Germline CDR1 and CDR2: LGHDT and YNNKEL (reference sequence). The CDR3 here is CASSPEDSVPDTDTQYF. The DNA of the CDR3 is TGTGCCAGCAGCCCTGAGGATTCCGTCCCCGACACAGATACGCAGTATTTT.

J is TRBJ1-1 and V is TRBV14; D gene uncertain. Trimming left V 1 base short and J 1 base short, with 4 bases between. Per germline, CDR1 SGHDN and CDR2 FVKESK. The CDR3 length is 13 residues. This chain's CDR3 is CASSQGRNTEAFF. CDR3 in DNA: TGTGCCAGCAGCCAAGGCAGGAACACTGAAGCTTTCTTT.

The genes are TRBV19 and TRBJ2-6; the D gene is possibly TRBD2 (5 bases). Germline CDR1 LNHDA, CDR2 SQIVND (reference sequence). The CDR3 has 16 residues. Trimming removed 5 bases from V and 4 bases from J, with 15 bases in between. This chain's CDR3 is CASSPIRGPGANVLTF. As DNA, the CDR3 is TGTGCCAGTAGTCCGATTCGGGGTCCCGGGGCCAACGTCCTGACTTTC. The complete variable domain, with remaining parts taken from reference TRBV19 and TRBJ2-6, reads DGGITQSPKYLFRKEGQNVTLSCEQNLNHDAMYWYRQDPGQGLRLIYYSQIVNDFQKGDIAEGYSVSREKKESFPLTVTSAQKNPTAFYLCASSPIRGPGANVLTFGAGSRLTVL.

The rearrangement uses TRBV30 and TRBJ2-1, with 9 bases identical to TRBD1. Losses at the gene ends were 0 bases for V and 10 bases for J; bases not matched to a gene: 7. Looked up from germline, CDR1 is GTSNPN and CDR2 is SVGIG (reference sequence). CDR3 length equals 14 residues. CDR3 in amino acids: CAWSVGTGLHEQFF. CDR3 coding DNA: TGTGCCTGGAGTGTAGGGACAGGGCTTCACGAGCAGTTCTTC.

This chain links TRBV2 with TRBJ1-6; maybe TRBD1 (6 bases). Germline CDR1 is SNHLY and CDR2 is FYNNEI. This CDR3 has 18 residues. V was cut by 3 bases and J by 7 bases, with 22 bases left in between. CDR3 coding DNA: TGTGCCAGCAGTGATATCCAGTCTGGACAGATAAAAAATTCACCCCTCCACTTT. Amino acid sequence: CASSDIQSGQIKNSPLHF.

In its sample, this clone was seen once. The chain links TRBV6-5 to TRBJ1-2, with D perhaps TRBD1 (5 bases). Trimming removed 7 bases from V and 6 bases from J, with 15 bases in between. Germline CDR1 reads MNHEY; CDR2 reads SVGAGI. The CDR3 contains 13 residues. The CDR3 here is CASTYGGVDGYTF. The CDR3 DNA is TGTGCCAGCACCTACGGGGGGGTCGATGGCTACACCTTC.

V is TRBV5-5 and J is TRBJ1-5, with 9 bases aligning to TRBD1. Germline-derived CDR1 and CDR2 are SGHKS and YYEKEE (reference sequence). The CDR3 has 18 residues. With 0 bases clipped from V and 1 base from J, the junction kept 8 bases outside the gene matches. The CDR3, as DNA: TGTGCCAGCAGCTTGGACAGGGGGCTATTTGCGAGCAATCAGCCCCAGCATTTT. It specifies CASSLDRGLFASNQPQHF.

The chain carries TRBV23-1 and TRBJ2-7; possible D gene TRBD1, 5 bases. TRBV23-1 is labeled an ORF, and its function is uncertain. This CDR3 is 14 amino acids long. The V and J ends lost 6 bases and 0 bases respectively, with 12 bases between them. In DNA, the CDR3 is TGCGCCAGCAGGCCACAGGCATACTCCTACGAGCAGTACTTC. It translates to CASRPQAYSYEQYF.

A few counts support this clone. The chain links TRBV7-9 to TRBJ1-3; 10 positions agree with TRBD1. Germline CDR1 is SEHNR and CDR2 is FQNEAQ (reference sequence). V dropped 6 bases and J dropped 0; count of bases not matched to a gene: 5. This CDR3 contains 16 residues. CDR3 loop: CASRPGTGASGNTIYF. As DNA, the CDR3 is TGTGCCAGCAGGCCCGGGACAGGGGCCTCTGGAAACACCATATATTTT. The entire variable domain, with the rest obtained from reference TRBV7-9 and TRBJ1-3, is as follows: DTGVSQNPRHKITKRGQNVTFRCDPISEHNRLYWYRQTLGQGPEFLTYFQNEAQLEKSRLLSDRFSAERPKGSFSTLEIQRTEQGDSAMYLCASRPGTGASGNTIYFGEGSWLTVV.

The CDR3 DNA reads as TGTGCCAGCAGCCGCGGGACTAGCGGGATGGAGCAGTTCTTC. It is translated as CASSRGTSGMEQFF. The chain is built from TRBV7-2 and TRBJ2-1; 13 bases align to TRBD2. From germline, CDR1 is SGHTA and CDR2 FQGNSA. The length of the CDR3 is 14 residues. V gave up 5 bases and J gave up 10 bases; unmatched junction bases: 5.

V is TRBV29-1 and J is TRBJ1-4; TRBD1 matches at 9 bases. Germline V gene sequence: CDR1 SQVTM, CDR2 ANQGSEA. V shed 7 bases, J shed 8 bases, and the junction held 5 bases outside the gene matches. This CDR3 spans 12 amino acids. The CDR3 reads CSARDRVEKLFF. As DNA, the CDR3 is TGCAGCGCTAGGGACAGGGTCGAAAAACTGTTTTTT.

This sequence joins TRBV5-1 and TRBJ2-7; TRBD2 matches at 8 bases. Germline CDR1 and CDR2: SGHRS and YFSETQ. The ends lost 4 bases at V and 0 bases at J; junction bases unmatched: 6. This CDR3 has 15 amino acids. CDR3 amino acids: CASSPVAGFSYEQYF. The CDR3 DNA reads TGCGCCAGCAGCCCGGTAGCGGGGTTCTCCTACGAGCAGTACTTC. Combining the CDR3 with reference TRBV5-1 and TRBJ2-7 gives the whole variable domain KAGVTQTPRYLIKTRGQQVTLSCSPISGHRSVSWYQQTPGQGLQFLFEYFSETQRNKGNFPGRFSGRQFSNSRSEMNVSTLELGDSALYLCASSPVAGFSYEQYFGPGTRLTVT.

The chain combines TRBV10-3 with TRBJ1-4, with D possibly matching TRBD1 (6 bases). V lost 7 bases to trimming and J lost 7 bases, with 13 bases between them. This CDR3 is built from 13 residues. The germline CDR1 and CDR2 sequences are ENHRY and SYGVKD. The DNA of the CDR3 is TGTGCCATCAAAGGGGGGGCCGGTGAAAAACTGTTTTTT. This translates into CAIKGGAGEKLFF.

The CDR3 loop is CASSPTEGNTEAFF. The CDR3 coding sequence is TGTGCCAGCAGCCCCACCGAGGGGAACACTGAAGCTTTCTTT. This chain links TRBV7-9 with TRBJ1-1; D call uncertain. The germline CDR1 and CDR2 sequences are SEHNR and FQNEAQ (reference sequence). The length of the CDR3 is 14 residues. V was cut by 5 bases and J by 1 base, with 11 bases left in between.